This is a list of T cell receptor beta chains from one sample in a study of T cell repertoires in cytomegalovirus infection. One entry per CDR3 protein, called by TCRdb with MiXCR from the reads. Of about 680,000 distinct CDR3 sequences in the sample, 20% to 25% were seen once. What was sequenced was CD8+ T cells from PBMCs. These receptors came from a human donor in good health (CMV status not recorded). Some clones in this sample may be carry-over from other donors' samples. The CDR3 runs from the conserved cysteine through the conserved F or W. The order of the fields is D gene, J gene, V gene, clone size, CDR3 DNA, CDR3 protein. A D gene is named only where the DNA matches it firmly. The size entry is marked missing in some rows and otherwise reads once, few, many or a size class.

>TRBD1|TRBJ2-5|TRBV7-9|.
TGTGCCAGCAGGTCCTCTGGGACAGGAGAGAGGGAGACCCAGTACTTC
CASRSSGTGERETQYF
>TRBD1|TRBJ2-3|TRBV12-3/TRBV12-4|many
TGTGCCAGCAGTGTAGCCGGGACAGGAGACACAGATACGCAGTATTTT
CASSVAGTGDTDTQYF
>TRBD1|TRBJ1-5|TRBV7-9|many
TGTGCCAGCAGCTGGGACAGGGAAACGGATCAGCCCCAGCATTTT
CASSWDRETDQPQHF
>.|TRBJ1-2|TRBV14|many
TGTGCCAGCAGCCAAGACACAGGGATCAGAAATGGCTACACCTTC
CASSQDTGIRNGYTF
>TRBD2|TRBJ2-3|TRBV5-1|.
TGCGCCAGCAGCTTGGTGGTAGCGGGGGGGCCAAGCGCAGATACGCAGTATTTT
CASSLVVAGGPSADTQYF
>TRBD2|TRBJ2-3|TRBV28|.
TGTGCCAGCACTCTAGCGGGGCACACAGATACGCAGTATTTT
CASTLAGHTDTQYF
>TRBD1|TRBJ1-1|TRBV15|few
TGTGCCACCAGCAGAGACAGGGGGGTGGACACTGAAGCTTTCTTT
CATSRDRGVDTEAFF
>.|TRBJ1-2|TRBV11-2|medium-sized
TGTGCCAGCAGCTTGGCCCCAGGCGGGGGTCCGGATGGCTACACCTTC
CASSLAPGGGPDGYTF
>TRBD2|TRBJ2-3|TRBV14|.
TGTGCCAGCAGCCCCCGGGGGGGCCCACATACGCAGTATTTT
CASSPRGGPHTQYF
>.|TRBJ2-3|TRBV27|few
TGTGCCAGCAGTTTATCAAGGCTACTAGCAGATACGCAGTATTTT
CASSLSRLLADTQYF
>TRBD1|TRBJ2-4|TRBV4-1|few
TGCGCCAGCAGCCGCCGACAGGGGGAAAACATTCAGTACTTC
CASSRRQGENIQYF
>TRBD1|TRBJ2-2|TRBV6-8|.
TGTGCCAGCACACCGGGACAGGGGTCCACCGGGGAGCTGTTTTTT
CASTPGQGSTGELFF
>.|TRBJ1-5|TRBV6-5|.
TGTGCCAGCAGTTACCGGGCCATCAATCAGCCCCAGCATTTT
CASSYRAINQPQHF
>.|TRBJ1-2|TRBV7-2|.
TGTACCAGCAGCTTAGAGGCAGCTAATTATGGCTACACCTTC
CTSSLEAANYGYTF
>.|TRBJ2-2|TRBV24-1|.
TGTGCCACCAGTGATTCGATCAGCAACACCGGGGAGCTGTTTTTT
CATSDSISNTGELFF